Below, 16 T cell receptor beta chains from the same sample are listed, as sequenced in a study of blood T cell repertoires in COVID-19. Profiled with immunoSEQ multiplex PCR; TCRdb holds only in-frame clones, not every one. The repertoire holds over 80,000 clones, around 74% seen once, with roughly 4% in the top ten. The sequencing input was peripheral blood. These receptors were taken from a man between 65 and 79 years old with COVID-19, enrolled during active disease.

The chain employs TRBV4-2 and TRBJ1-1; the D gene is possibly TRBD1 (6 bases). This CDR3 comprises 17 residues. From germline, CDR1 is LGHNA and CDR2 YNFKEQ. V lost 1 base, J lost 5 bases, and 20 bases lay in between. CDR3 DNA: TGTGCCAGCAGCCAAGGCCCGCGGGGGCCCGCAGGGACTGAAGCTTTCTTT. Translation gives CASSQGPRGPAGTEAFF.

This chain links TRBV3-1 (or the pseudogene TRBV3-2) with TRBJ2-1; 7 bases line up with TRBD2. Germline lookup yields CDR1 LGHDT and CDR2 YNNKEL (reference sequence). The CDR3 is made up of 15 amino acids. After removal of 4 bases from V and 2 bases from J, the junction contained 5 bases not matched to a gene. CDR3 amino acids: CASSPSSGPYNEQFF. Written as DNA, the CDR3 is TGTGCCAGCAGCCCGAGTAGCGGGCCCTACAATGAGCAGTTCTTC.

This sequence joins TRBV29-1 and TRBJ1-2; D unclear. V was pared by 0 bases and J by 7 bases, with 12 bases between. CDR3 size: 13 residues. The V gene's germline CDR1 is SQVTM and CDR2 ANQGSEA. The CDR3 bases are TGCAGCGTTGAAGAGGCCCGATCCGTTGGCTACACCTTC. This sequence encodes CSVEEARSVGYTF.

CDR3 sequence (DNA): TGTGCCAGCAGCTACGGGACTAGCGGACCAACCTACGAGCAGTACTTC. Protein product: CASSYGTSGPTYEQYF. J is TRBJ2-7 and V is TRBV7-2; 11 bases align to TRBD2. This CDR3 has 16 residues. The V segment lost 4 bases and the J segment 2 bases; nucleotides outside the gene matches: 7. Germline CDR1 SGHTA, CDR2 FQGNSA.

The V and J genes are TRBV9 and TRBJ2-5, with D perhaps TRBD2 (6 bases). CDR3 size: 15 residues. V gave up 4 bases and J gave up 2 bases, with 15 bases separating them. Germline V gene data show CDR1 as SGDLS and CDR2 as YYNGEE. The CDR3 DNA sequence: TGTGCCAGCAGCCTCAGACTAGGGAGACAAGAGACCCAGTACTTC. Encoded protein: CASSLRLGRQETQYF. The complete variable domain, with remaining parts taken from reference TRBV9 and TRBJ2-5, reads DSGVTQTPKHLITATGQRVTLRCSPRSGDLSVYWYQQSLDQGLQFLIQYYNGEERAKGNILERFSAQQFPDLHSELNLSSLELGDSALYFCASSLRLGRQETQYFGPGTRLLVL.

This sequence joins TRBV7-2 and TRBJ1-2; possible D gene TRBD1, 6 bases. The ends were cut back, 4 bases at V and 4 bases at J, with 16 bases in the middle. This CDR3 has 15 amino acids. CDR1 is SGHTA, CDR2 FQGNSA, per germline. The CDR3 nucleotides read TGTGCCAGCAGCTCCACAGGGTTTCGCGGCTATGGCTACACCTTC. It yields the protein CASSSTGFRGYGYTF.

The chain uses TRBV14 and TRBJ2-7, with no clear D. The V and J ends lost 1 base and 1 base respectively, with 14 bases between them. The CDR3 contains 16 residues. The germline gives CDR1 SGHDN, CDR2 FVKESK. The CDR3, as DNA: TGTGCCAGCAGCCAAGTAGCATCCGGCTGGTCCTACGAGCAGTACTTC. Translation: CASSQVASGWSYEQYF.

The chain carries TRBV7-2 and TRBJ2-3; 9 bases are shared with TRBD1. Germline V lookup: CDR1 SGHTA, CDR2 FQGNSA. This CDR3 contains 13 residues. With V trimmed by 8 bases and J by 2 bases, 2 bases remained unmatched. CDR3 loop: CASGQGFTDTQYF. The CDR3 DNA reads TGTGCCAGCGGACAGGGGTTCACAGATACGCAGTATTTT.

This clone has only a few counts. CDR3 protein: CASSYGTSGYNEQFF. For the CDR3, the DNA is TGTGCCAGCAGTTACGGGACTAGCGGATACAATGAGCAGTTCTTC. V and J are TRBV6-5 and TRBJ2-1; TRBD2 matches at 11 bases. CDR3 length: 15 residues. Trimming took 2 bases from V and 4 from J; bases not matched to a gene: 1. Germline assignment: CDR1 MNHEY and CDR2 SVGAGI.

This clone was recorded only once. This chain connects TRBV9 to TRBJ1-6; 7 nucleotides line up with TRBD1. CDR1 is SGDLS, CDR2 YYNGEE, per germline. Trimming cost V 2 bases and J 8 bases; bases outside gene matches: 7. This CDR3 is 15 amino acids long. CDR3 region: CASSVRGQGDSPLHF. The CDR3 DNA reads TGTGCCAGCAGCGTTAGGGGGCAAGGTGATTCACCCCTCCACTTT.

V usage is TRBV9 and J usage is TRBJ2-7; 9 nucleotides agree with TRBD2. CDR1 SGDLS and CDR2 YYNGEE come from the germline V gene. The junction had 11 bases not matched to a gene; V was cut back by 1 base and J by 9 bases. The CDR3 sequence is 15 residues long. This chain's CDR3 is CASSVSSSGDAGQYF. For the CDR3, the DNA is TGTGCCAGCAGCGTATCCTCTAGCGGGGACGCCGGGCAGTACTTC.

The chain employs TRBV19 and TRBJ2-7; 12 nucleotides align to TRBD2. CDR1 and CDR2 from the germline V gene are LNHDA and SQIVND (reference sequence). The CDR3 is 16 residues long. Germline trimming cut 5 bases from V and 4 bases from J; bases unmatched to any gene: 9. The CDR3 spells CASSPQTSGRRYEQYF. CDR3 coding DNA: TGTGCCAGTAGTCCTCAGACTAGCGGGAGAAGGTACGAGCAGTACTTC.

This chain connects TRBV3-1 (or the pseudogene TRBV3-2) to TRBJ2-3; 9 bases fit TRBD2. V gave up 1 base and J gave up 7 bases; unmatched junction bases: 3. CDR3 length: 14 amino acids. CDR1 is LGHDT and CDR2 is YNNKEL in the germline V gene (reference sequence). CDR3 protein: CASSQAAGGYTQYF. CDR3 in DNA: TGTGCCAGCAGCCAAGCGGCGGGAGGGTATACGCAGTATTTT.

V is TRBV5-8 and J is TRBJ2-3, with 13 bases that match TRBD2. The CDR3 contains 16 residues. The V gene end was trimmed by 4 bases and the J gene end by 4 bases; junction bases not matched to a gene: 6. CDR1 SGHTS and CDR2 YDEGEE come from the germline V gene. The CDR3 sequence: CASSLGLAGVADTQYF. In DNA, the CDR3 is TGTGCCAGCAGCCTTGGACTAGCGGGAGTAGCAGATACGCAGTATTTT.

The table lists this clone with a count of one. The V call is TRBV7-2, the J call TRBJ2-5; 8 nucleotides line up with TRBD2. V trimming: 3 bases; J trimming: 4 bases; junction bases outside the gene matches: 7. CDR3 length equals 15 residues. Germline V gives CDR1 SGHTA, CDR2 FQGNSA. The CDR3 DNA follows: TGTGCCAGCAGCTTCCGGGAGGGGGGTGGAGAGACCCAGTACTTC. Translated, it gives CASSFREGGGETQYF. Complete variable domain (other parts from reference TRBV7-2 and TRBJ2-5): GAGVSQSPSNKVTEKGKDVELRCDPISGHTALYWYRQSLGQGLEFLIYFQGNSAPDKSGLPSDRFSAERTGGSVSTLTIQRTQQEDSAVYLCASSFREGGGETQYFGPGTRLLVL.

The V gene is TRBV9, the J gene TRBJ2-1; the match to TRBD2 covers 11 bases. From germline, CDR1 is SGDLS and CDR2 YYNGEE. CDR3 length: 16 amino acids. V lost 0 bases to trimming and J lost 9 bases; unmatched junction nucleotides: 8. In DNA form, the CDR3 reads TGTGCCAGCAGCGTAGGGGTACTAGCGGGAGTTGGTGAGCAGTTCTTC. Encoded protein: CASSVGVLAGVGEQFF.